A single sample gave rise to the 11 T cell receptor beta chains below, sequenced in a study of cytomegalovirus exposure and HLA in healthy donors. The primer mix had 60 Vbeta and 13 Jbeta primers. The protocol was immunoSEQ multiplex PCR, while the TCRdb copy is restricted to in-frame clones and leaves out a portion. This sample carries 75,000 to 80,000 clones, about 70% of them seen once, and the ten largest clones take 12%. The sequencing sample was made of PBMCs. These receptors were taken from a male donor in good health and CMV-seropositive.

The CDR3 is CASSDSLLAGVNEQFF. CDR3 coding DNA: TGTGCCAGCAGTGACTCGTTACTAGCGGGTGTCAATGAGCAGTTCTTC. This chain links TRBV6-4 with TRBJ2-1; TRBD2 aligns across 9 bases. The J segment lost 6 bases and the V segment lost 0 bases, leaving 6 bases of the junction unmatched. Per the germline V gene, CDR1 is MRHNA and CDR2 is SNTAGT. This CDR3 spans 16 amino acids.

V is TRBV7-9 and J is TRBJ1-1; maybe TRBD1 (5 bases). V was cut by 1 base and J by 5 bases, with 8 bases left in between. The germline CDR1 and CDR2 sequences are SEHNR and FQNEAQ (reference sequence). The CDR3 is 13 amino acids. This chain's CDR3 is CASSLDRWTEAFF. The CDR3 DNA is TGTGCCAGCAGCTTAGACAGGTGGACTGAAGCTTTCTTT.

The chain is built from TRBV2 and TRBJ2-7, with 7 bases matching TRBD2. CDR1 and CDR2 from the germline V gene are SNHLY and FYNNEI. Losses at the gene ends were 4 bases for V and 3 bases for J; bases not matched to a gene: 6. The length of the CDR3 is 14 residues. CDR3: CASSGGASGYEQYF. Here the CDR3 DNA reads TGTGCCAGCAGTGGAGGGGCTAGCGGCTACGAGCAGTACTTC.

This clone came up a few times. The chain recombines TRBV7-9 with TRBJ2-7; 7 bases are a match to TRBD2. Germline V gives CDR1 SEHNR, CDR2 FQNEAQ (reference sequence). Trimming removed 4 bases from V and 3 bases from J; junction bases left unmatched: 9. This CDR3 has 15 amino acids. CDR3 protein: CASSSRLAKGYEQYF. The CDR3 DNA is TGTGCCAGCAGCTCTCGACTAGCTAAGGGCTACGAGCAGTACTTC.

The chain uses TRBV18 and TRBJ2-5, with D uncertain. Germline V lookup: CDR1 KGHSH, CDR2 LQKENI. Trimming removed 7 bases from V and 3 bases from J, with 15 bases in between. CDR3 length: 14 residues. The CDR3 DNA sequence: TGTGCCAGCTTCACCACACGCACAGAAGAGACCCAGTACTTC. Encoded protein: CASFTTRTEETQYF.

This clone was observed a handful of times. The chain employs TRBV18 and TRBJ1-2; D may be TRBD1 (5 bases). V lost 3 bases to trimming and J lost 3 bases, with 14 bases between them. This CDR3 comprises 15 residues. In germline, CDR1 is KGHSH, CDR2 LQKENI. CDR3 region: CASSPELQGYYGYTF. CDR3 nucleotides: TGTGCCAGCTCACCTGAACTCCAGGGATACTATGGCTACACCTTC.

The genes are TRBV4-1 and TRBJ2-3; the match to TRBD2 covers 7 bases. V was pared by 2 bases and J by 3 bases, with 8 bases of the junction left unmatched. The germline V gene encodes CDR1 MGHRA and CDR2 YSYEKL. The CDR3 runs 16 residues. CDR3 bases: TGCGCCAGCAGCCAAACGTGGACTAGTCGTACAGATACGCAGTATTTT. Translated: CASSQTWTSRTDTQYF.

In this sample, this clone turned up a few times. The V call is TRBV5-4, the J call TRBJ2-5, with D hard to call. TRBJ2-7 matches the DNA end more closely, so the J call is doubtful. CDR3 length: 11 amino acids. The V gene's germline CDR1 is SGHNT and CDR2 YYREEE (reference sequence). In nucleotides, the CDR3 is TGTGCCAGCAGCACCCTTTACGAGCAGTACTTC. Translated, it gives CASSTLYEQYF.

J is TRBJ1-3 and V is TRBV19; tentatively, D is TRBD1 (5 bases). Trimming removed 4 bases at V and 0 bases at J, with 13 bases between. Germline CDR1 and CDR2: LNHDA and SQIVND (reference sequence). This CDR3 is built from 16 residues. For the CDR3, the DNA is TGTGCCAGTAGTACAGGACAAGCCGCCTCTGGAAACACCATATATTTT. It is translated as CASSTGQAASGNTIYF.

A few counts support this clone. The chain couples TRBV10-3 to TRBJ1-6; 7 bases are a match to TRBD1. The CDR3 covers 18 residues. V lost 4 bases and J lost 7; bases outside the gene matches: 16. Germline lookup yields CDR1 ENHRY and CDR2 SYGVKD. In DNA, the CDR3 is TGTGCCATCAGTGGCCCACCGGCAGGGGGAGGTAGGAATTCACCCCTCCACTTT. Translated: CAISGPPAGGGRNSPLHF.

The rearrangement uses TRBV6-5 and TRBJ2-3, with TRBD1 as a possible D gene (6 bases). V gave up 3 bases and J gave up 4 bases, with 14 bases separating them. In germline, CDR1 is MNHEY, CDR2 SVGAGI. The CDR3 runs 15 residues. CDR3 sequence (DNA): TGTGCCAGCAGTTATGCTAGAGGGGGACCAGATACGCAGTATTTT. Translation: CASSYARGGPDTQYF.